This TCR beta chain was documented in a study of blood T cell repertoires in COVID-19. Across the study: T cells, B-cell-depleted T cells, or PBMCs supplied cDNA or gDNA.

The age range of participants was about 18 to 100 years, with residence in around 22 US areas. Assay used: immunoSEQ multiplex PCR; TCRdb lists only in-frame clones, some missing. The data contain roughly 520,000 clones, approximately 87% of them seen just once; the ten biggest clones take up 1.5% to 2%. With V trimmed by 5 bases and J by 4 bases, 2 bases remained unmatched. Germline V CDR1 and CDR2: MNHNY, SVGAGI (reference sequence). This CDR3 contains 13 residues. The sample comprised PBMCs or T cells enriched from blood (not recorded which). The rearrangement links TRBV6-6 to TRBJ1-3, with TRBD1 matching over 7 bases. The sequence was collected from a woman aged 40-49 years who had recovered from COVID-19. CDR3 nucleotides: TGTGCCAGCAGTGGGACAGACGGAAACACCATATATTTT. Protein: CASSGTDGNTIYF.